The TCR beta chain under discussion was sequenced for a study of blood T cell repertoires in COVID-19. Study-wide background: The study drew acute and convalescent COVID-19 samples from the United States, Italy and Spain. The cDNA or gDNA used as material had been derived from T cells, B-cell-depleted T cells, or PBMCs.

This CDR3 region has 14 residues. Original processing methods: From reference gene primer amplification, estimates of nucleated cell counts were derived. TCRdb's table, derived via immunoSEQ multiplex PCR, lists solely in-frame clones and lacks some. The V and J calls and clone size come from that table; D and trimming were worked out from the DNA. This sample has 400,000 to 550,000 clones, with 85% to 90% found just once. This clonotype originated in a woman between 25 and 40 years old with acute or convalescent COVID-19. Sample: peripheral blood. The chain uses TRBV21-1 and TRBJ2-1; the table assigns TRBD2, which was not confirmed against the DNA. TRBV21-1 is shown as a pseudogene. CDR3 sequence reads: CASSKAGWALVEFF. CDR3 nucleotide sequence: TGTGCCAGCAGCAAAGCGGGGTGGGCACTAGTTGAGTTCTTC.